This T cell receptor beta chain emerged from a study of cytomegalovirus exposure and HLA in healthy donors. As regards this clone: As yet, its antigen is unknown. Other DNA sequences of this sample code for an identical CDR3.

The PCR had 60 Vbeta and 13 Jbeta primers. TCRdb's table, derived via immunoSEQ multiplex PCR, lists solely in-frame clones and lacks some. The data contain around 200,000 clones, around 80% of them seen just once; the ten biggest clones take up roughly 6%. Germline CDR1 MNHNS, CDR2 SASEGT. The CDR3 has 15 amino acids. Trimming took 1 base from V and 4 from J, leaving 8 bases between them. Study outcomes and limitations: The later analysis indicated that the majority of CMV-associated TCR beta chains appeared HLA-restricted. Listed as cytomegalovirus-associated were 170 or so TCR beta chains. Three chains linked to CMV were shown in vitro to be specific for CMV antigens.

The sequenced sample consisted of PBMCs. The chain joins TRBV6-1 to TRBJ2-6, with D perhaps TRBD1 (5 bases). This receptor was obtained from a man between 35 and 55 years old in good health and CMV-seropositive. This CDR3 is CASSEGGSGANVLTF. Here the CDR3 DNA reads TGTGCCAGCAGTGAAGGGGGCTCCGGGGCCAACGTCCTGACTTTC.